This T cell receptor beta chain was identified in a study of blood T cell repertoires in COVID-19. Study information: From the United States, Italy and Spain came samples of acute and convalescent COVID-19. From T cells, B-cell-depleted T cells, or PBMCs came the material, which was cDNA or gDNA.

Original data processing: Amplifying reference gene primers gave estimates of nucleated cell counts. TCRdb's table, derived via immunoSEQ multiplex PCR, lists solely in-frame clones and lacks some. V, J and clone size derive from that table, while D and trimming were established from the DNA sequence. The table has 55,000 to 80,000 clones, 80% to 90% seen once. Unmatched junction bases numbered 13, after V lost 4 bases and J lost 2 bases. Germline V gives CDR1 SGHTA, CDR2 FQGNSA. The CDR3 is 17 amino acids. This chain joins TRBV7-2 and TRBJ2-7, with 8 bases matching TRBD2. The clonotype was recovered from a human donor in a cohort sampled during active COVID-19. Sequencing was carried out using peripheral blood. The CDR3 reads CASSSQGWTSSTYEQYF. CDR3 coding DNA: TGTGCCAGCAGCTCCCAGGGATGGACTAGCAGTACCTACGAGCAGTACTTC.